A single sample is the source of the 17 T cell receptor beta chains below, sequenced in a study of T cells in Graves' hyperthyroidism and ophthalmopathy (dated by TCRdb to about 2019). The library was prepared using multiplex PCR. The sample was run on an Illumina HiSeq 2000. Amplification of TCR beta CDR3 regions was carried out from RNA transcripts. For the first round of RT-PCR on the TCR CDR3, the HTBI primer set was used together with the Qiagen OneStep RT-PCR kit. In TCRdb, the public reads were trimmed at Q25 with fastp and aligned with MiXCR, with productive beta chains retained. Each entry is one CDR3 protein sequence, shown with its most common DNA and genes. The sample table holds approximately 500,000 distinct CDR3 sequences, of which approximately 44% were seen once. The top ten hold more than 7.5% of the sample. The material sequenced was peripheral blood or thyroid tissue (not recorded which). Every receptor here comes from a woman aged 18-30 years with Graves' hyperthyroidism.

This clonotype has ten or more counts. The chain carries TRBV7-9 and TRBJ1-4; D may be TRBD1 (6 bases). The CDR3 loop spans 15 amino acids. V lost 6 bases and J 7 bases, leaving 18 bases between the germline ends. Germline V CDR1 and CDR2: SEHNR, FQNEAQ (reference sequence). CDR3 sequence: CASSPGTGAREKLFF. CDR3 coding DNA: TGTGCCAGCAGTCCCGGGACGGGGGCGCGTGAAAAACTGTTTTTT.

This clonotype appeared many times. V gene TRBV19 combines with J gene TRBJ1-6, with D maybe TRBD1 (6 bases). CDR3 length: 13 amino acids. Germline CDR1 is LNHDA and CDR2 is SQIVND (reference sequence). The V gene lost 10 bases and the J gene lost 7 bases, with 14 bases spanning the gap. The CDR3 protein is CATSPGVNSPLHF. Here the CDR3 DNA reads TGTGCCACCTCCCCAGGGGTGAATTCACCCCTCCACTTT.

The rearrangement uses TRBV29-1 and TRBJ1-1; 9 bases align to TRBD1. Germline assignment: CDR1 SQVTM and CDR2 ANQGSEA. V was pared by 8 bases and J by 7 bases, with 5 bases of the junction left unmatched. The CDR3 extends over 11 amino acids. CDR3 region: CSKDRGGEAFF. CDR3 nucleotide sequence: TGCAGCAAGGACAGGGGAGGTGAAGCTTTCTTT.

The chain has TRBV24-1 and TRBJ2-2; 7 nucleotides agree with TRBD2. The length of the CDR3 is 17 residues. CDR1 is KGHDR, CDR2 SFDVKD, per germline. Germline trimming cut 1 base from V and 3 bases from J; bases unmatched to any gene: 7. CDR3 protein: CATSDFMGGGDTGELFF. DNA of the CDR3: TGTGCCACCAGTGATTTTATGGGGGGAGGGGACACCGGGGAGCTGTTTTTT.

The rearrangement links TRBV20-1 to TRBJ2-1, with D possibly TRBD1 on 6 matching bases. Germline CDR1 and CDR2: DFQATT and SNEGSKA (reference sequence). Trimming cost V 4 bases and J 2 bases, with 15 bases left between them. The CDR3 is 15 amino acids. The CDR3 reads CSATGPTGTYNEQFF. The CDR3 region has the DNA TGCAGTGCTACAGGACCTACAGGGACCTACAATGAGCAGTTCTTC.

This clonotype was counted at least ten times. The rearrangement uses TRBV7-8 and TRBJ2-7; 9 positions match TRBD2. The V gene end was trimmed by 0 bases and the J gene end by 1 base; junction bases not matched to a gene: 4. The germline V gene has CDR1 SGHVS and CDR2 FQNEAQ. The CDR3 sequence is 16 residues long. CDR3 loop: CASSLAASGDSYEQYF. The CDR3 coding sequence is TGTGCCAGCAGCTTAGCGGCTAGCGGGGATTCCTACGAGCAGTACTTC.

The CDR3 DNA follows: TGTGCAACCGGGACAGGGCGTCAAGAGACCCAGTACTTC. As protein: CATGTGRQETQYF. V is TRBV15 and J is TRBJ2-5; TRBD1 matches at 9 bases. CDR3 size: 13 residues. CDR1 and CDR2 from the germline V gene are LNHNV and YYDKDF (reference sequence). Together with reference TRBV15 and TRBJ2-5, the CDR3 gives the full variable domain: DAMVIQNPRYQVTQFGKPVTLSCSQTLNHNVMYWYQQKSSQAPKLLFHYYDKDFNNEADTPDNFQSRRPNTSFCFLDIRSPGLGDTAMYLCATGTGRQETQYFGPGTRLLVL.

This clonotype was counted a few times. The rearrangement joins TRBV6-6 to TRBJ2-7; 8 bases line up with TRBD2. This CDR3 has 16 amino acids. The V and J ends lost 2 bases and 1 base, in that order; junction bases with no gene match: 7. Germline CDR1 reads MNHNY; CDR2 reads SVGAGI (reference sequence). The CDR3 reads CASSYLPPSGSYEQYF. In DNA, the CDR3 is TGTGCCAGCAGTTACCTGCCCCCTAGCGGGTCCTACGAGCAGTACTTC.

At least ten counts were recorded for this clonotype. CDR3: CASRGQLSNQPQHF. CDR3 in DNA: TGTGCCAGCCGCGGACAGCTTAGCAATCAGCCCCAGCATTTT. This chain joins TRBV19 and TRBJ1-5; D perhaps matches TRBD1 (6 bases). CDR1 LNHDA and CDR2 SQIVND come from the germline V gene (reference sequence). Trimming cost V 9 bases and J 0 bases, with 12 bases left between them. This CDR3 region has 14 residues.

A note on this clonotype: At one of its ends the junction is not consistent with the germline gene, which may arise from a read error. This sequence joins TRBV11-2 and TRBJ1-2; 10 bases line up with TRBD1. CDR3 length equals 12 residues. The V gene's germline CDR1 is SGHAT and CDR2 FQNNGV. The CDR3 DNA is TGTGCCAGCAGCCCGGGACAGGGGATCGACGCCTTC. Protein product: CASSPGQGIDAF. Full variable domain (missing parts from reference TRBV11-2 and TRBJ1-2): EAGVAQSPRYKIIEKRQSVAFWCNPISGHATLYWYQQILGQGPKLLIQFQNNGVVDDSQLPKDRFSAERLKGVDSTLKIQPAKLEDSAVYLCASSPGQGIDAFGSGTRLTVV.

J is TRBJ1-5 and V is TRBV7-9; 7 nucleotides line up with TRBD1. Germline V gene sequence: CDR1 SEHNR, CDR2 FQNEAQ (reference sequence). The ends lost 5 bases at V and 6 bases at J; junction bases unmatched: 13. The CDR3 is 16 residues long. The CDR3 loop reads CASSRWDSGHIQPQHF. As DNA, the CDR3 is TGTGCCAGCAGCCGATGGGACAGTGGCCACATTCAGCCCCAGCATTTT.

About this clonotype: At one end the junction does not follow the germline gene, possibly because of a read error. The chain carries TRBV9 and TRBJ1-1; TRBD1 aligns across 8 bases. The germline gives CDR1 SGDLS, CDR2 YYNGEE. This CDR3 has 13 amino acids. In DNA, the CDR3 is TGTGTCAGCAGTGCCGGGACAGGCACTGAAGCTTTCTTT. Its protein is CVSSAGTGTEAFF.

For this clonotype: The junction shows a germline mismatch at one end, possibly a read error. The chain employs TRBV12-3 or TRBV12-4 and TRBJ1-4; D ambiguous. The CDR3 has 11 amino acids. The CDR3 loop is CASSSRTSGSF. The CDR3 DNA reads as TGTGCCAGCAGTTCGAGGACTAGCGGGAGTTTT.

This clonotype was counted at least ten times. This chain joins TRBV7-2 and TRBJ2-7; D is uncertain. Germline CDR1 reads SGHTA; CDR2 reads FQGNSA. This CDR3 has 13 residues. V lost 3 bases and J 3 bases, leaving 9 bases between the germline ends. The CDR3 sequence is CASSFFGYYEQYF. The CDR3, as DNA: TGTGCCAGCAGCTTCTTCGGGTACTACGAGCAGTACTTC. The full variable domain, its missing parts supplied by reference TRBV7-2 and TRBJ2-7, is GAGVSQSPSNKVTEKGKDVELRCDPISGHTALYWYRQSLGQGLEFLIYFQGNSAPDKSGLPSDRFSAERTGGSVSTLTIQRTQQEDSAVYLCASSFFGYYEQYFGPGTRLTVT.

The chain couples TRBV10-3 to TRBJ1-5; D remains unclear. The CDR3 consists of 13 residues. Germline CDR1 reads ENHRY; CDR2 reads SYGVKD. V lost 3 bases to trimming and J lost 1 base, with 4 bases between them. Here the CDR3 DNA reads TGTGCCATCAGTGAAGGGAGCAATCAGCCCCAGCATTTT. Protein sequence: CAISEGSNQPQHF.

The genes are TRBV29-1 and TRBJ1-3, with D possibly TRBD1 on 6 matching bases. CDR3 size: 13 residues. V was trimmed by 7 bases and J by 3 bases, leaving 13 bases between them. Germline CDR1 and CDR2: SQVTM and ANQGSEA. The CDR3 is CSAQGEDGNTIYF. The CDR3 DNA reads TGCAGCGCACAGGGCGAAGATGGAAACACCATATATTTT.

This clonotype was counted ten times or more. The V call is TRBV7-8, the J call TRBJ2-5, with D tentatively TRBD2 (6 bases). V dropped 2 bases and J dropped 5 bases, with 12 bases sitting between them. Per the germline V gene, CDR1 is SGHVS and CDR2 is FQNEAQ. The CDR3 loop spans 14 amino acids. The CDR3 sequence is CASSLRLERETQYF. In DNA, the CDR3 is TGTGCCAGCAGCTTAAGACTAGAGCGTGAGACCCAGTACTTC. The whole variable domain, remainder taken from reference TRBV7-8 and TRBJ2-5, is GAGVSQSPRYKVAKRGQDVALRCDPISGHVSLFWYQQALGQGPEFLTYFQNEAQLDKSGLPSDRFFAERPEGSVSTLKIQRTQQEDSAVYLCASSLRLERETQYFGPGTRLLVL.